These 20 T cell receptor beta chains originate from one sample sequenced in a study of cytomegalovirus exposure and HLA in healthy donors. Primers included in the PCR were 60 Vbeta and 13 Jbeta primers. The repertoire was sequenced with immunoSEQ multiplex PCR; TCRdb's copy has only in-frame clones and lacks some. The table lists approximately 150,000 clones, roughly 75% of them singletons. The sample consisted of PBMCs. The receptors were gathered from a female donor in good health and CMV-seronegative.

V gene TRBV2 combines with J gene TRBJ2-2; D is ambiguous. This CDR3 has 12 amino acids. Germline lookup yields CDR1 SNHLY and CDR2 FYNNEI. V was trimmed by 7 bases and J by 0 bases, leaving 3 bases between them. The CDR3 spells CASKPNTGELFF. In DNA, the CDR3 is TGTGCCAGCAAGCCGAACACCGGGGAGCTGTTTTTT.

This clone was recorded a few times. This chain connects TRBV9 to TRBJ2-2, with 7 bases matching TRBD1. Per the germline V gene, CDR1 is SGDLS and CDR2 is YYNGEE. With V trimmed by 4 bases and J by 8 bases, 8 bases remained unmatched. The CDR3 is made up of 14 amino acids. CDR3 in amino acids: CASSPRTGLGELFF. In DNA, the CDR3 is TGTGCCAGCAGCCCCCGGACAGGATTAGGGGAGCTGTTTTTT. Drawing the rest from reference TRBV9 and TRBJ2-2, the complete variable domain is DSGVTQTPKHLITATGQRVTLRCSPRSGDLSVYWYQQSLDQGLQFLIQYYNGEERAKGNILERFSAQQFPDLHSELNLSSLELGDSALYFCASSPRTGLGELFFGEGSRLTVL.

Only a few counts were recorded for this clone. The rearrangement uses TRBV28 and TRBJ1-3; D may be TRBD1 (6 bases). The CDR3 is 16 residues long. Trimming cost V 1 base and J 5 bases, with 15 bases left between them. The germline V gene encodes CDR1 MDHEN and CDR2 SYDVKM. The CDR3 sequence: CASSLYPIQGRNTIYF. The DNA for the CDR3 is TGTGCCAGCAGTTTATACCCAATTCAGGGGAGAAACACCATATATTTT.

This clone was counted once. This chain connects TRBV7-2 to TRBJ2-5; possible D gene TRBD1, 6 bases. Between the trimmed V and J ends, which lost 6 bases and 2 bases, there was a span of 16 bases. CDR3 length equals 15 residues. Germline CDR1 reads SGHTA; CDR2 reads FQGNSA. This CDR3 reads CASSAGTLKQETQYF. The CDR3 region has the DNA TGTGCCAGCAGTGCCGGGACATTGAAACAAGAGACCCAGTACTTC.

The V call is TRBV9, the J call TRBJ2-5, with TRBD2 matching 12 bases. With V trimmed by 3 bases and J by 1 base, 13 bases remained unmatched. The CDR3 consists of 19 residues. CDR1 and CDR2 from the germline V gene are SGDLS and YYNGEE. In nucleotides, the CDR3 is TGTGCCAGCAGCGGGCCCCGGGCTAGCGGGGGGGCCACCCAAGAGACCCAGTACTTC. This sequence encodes CASSGPRASGGATQETQYF.

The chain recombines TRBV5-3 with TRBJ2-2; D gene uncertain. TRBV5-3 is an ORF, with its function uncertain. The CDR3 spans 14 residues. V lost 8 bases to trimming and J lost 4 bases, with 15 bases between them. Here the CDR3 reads CASPERRSTGELFF. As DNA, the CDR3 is TGTGCCAGCCCCGAGAGGCGGAGCACCGGGGAGCTGTTTTTT.

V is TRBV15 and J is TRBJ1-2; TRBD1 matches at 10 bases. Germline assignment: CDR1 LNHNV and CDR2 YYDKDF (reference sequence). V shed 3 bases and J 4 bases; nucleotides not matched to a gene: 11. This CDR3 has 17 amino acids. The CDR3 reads CATSRVPSTGGGYGYTF. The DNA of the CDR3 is TGTGCCACCAGCAGGGTTCCCTCGACAGGGGGCGGCTATGGCTACACCTTC. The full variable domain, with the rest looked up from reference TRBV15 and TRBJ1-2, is DAMVIQNPRYQVTQFGKPVTLSCSQTLNHNVMYWYQQKSSQAPKLLFHYYDKDFNNEADTPDNFQSRRPNTSFCFLDIRSPGLGDTAMYLCATSRVPSTGGGYGYTFGSGTRLTVV.

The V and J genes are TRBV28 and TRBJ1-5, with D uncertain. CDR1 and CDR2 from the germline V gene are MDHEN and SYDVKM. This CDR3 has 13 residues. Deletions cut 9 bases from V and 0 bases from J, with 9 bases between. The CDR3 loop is CASMRDSNQPQHF. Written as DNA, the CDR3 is TGTGCCAGTATGAGGGATAGCAATCAGCCCCAGCATTTT. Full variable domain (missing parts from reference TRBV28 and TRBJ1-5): DVKVTQSSRYLVKRTGEKVFLECVQDMDHENMFWYRQDPGLGLRLIYFSYDVKMKEKGDIPEGYSVSREKKERFSLILESASTNQTSMYLCASMRDSNQPQHFGDGTRLSIL.

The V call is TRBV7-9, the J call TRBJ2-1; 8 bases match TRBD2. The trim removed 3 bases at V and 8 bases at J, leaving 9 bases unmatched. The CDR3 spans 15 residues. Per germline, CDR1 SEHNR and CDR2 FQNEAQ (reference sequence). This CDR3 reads CASSLRPSGWDEQFF. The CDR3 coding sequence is TGTGCCAGCAGCTTGAGGCCTAGCGGGTGGGATGAGCAGTTCTTC. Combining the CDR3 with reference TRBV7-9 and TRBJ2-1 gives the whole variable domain DTGVSQNPRHKITKRGQNVTFRCDPISEHNRLYWYRQTLGQGPEFLTYFQNEAQLEKSRLLSDRFSAERPKGSFSTLEIQRTEQGDSAMYLCASSLRPSGWDEQFFGPGTRLTVL.

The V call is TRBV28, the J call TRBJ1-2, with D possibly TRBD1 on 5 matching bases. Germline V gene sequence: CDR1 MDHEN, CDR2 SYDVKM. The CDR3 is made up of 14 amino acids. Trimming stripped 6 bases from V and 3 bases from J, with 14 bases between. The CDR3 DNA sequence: TGTGCCAGCAGCCCCGACAGACCGTACTATGGCTACACCTTC. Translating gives CASSPDRPYYGYTF.

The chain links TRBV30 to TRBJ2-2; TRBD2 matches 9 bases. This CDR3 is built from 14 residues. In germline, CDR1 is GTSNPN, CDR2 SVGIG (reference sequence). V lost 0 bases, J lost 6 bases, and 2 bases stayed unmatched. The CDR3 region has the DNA TGTGCCTGGAGTGTCCTAGCGGGGCCCGGGGAGCTGTTTTTT. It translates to CAWSVLAGPGELFF.

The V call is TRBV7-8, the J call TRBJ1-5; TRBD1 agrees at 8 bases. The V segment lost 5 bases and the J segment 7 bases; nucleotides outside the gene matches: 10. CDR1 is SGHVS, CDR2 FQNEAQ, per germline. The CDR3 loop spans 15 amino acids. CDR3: CASSARTGMRQPQHF. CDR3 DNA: TGTGCCAGCAGCGCCCGGACAGGGATGCGACAGCCCCAGCATTTT.

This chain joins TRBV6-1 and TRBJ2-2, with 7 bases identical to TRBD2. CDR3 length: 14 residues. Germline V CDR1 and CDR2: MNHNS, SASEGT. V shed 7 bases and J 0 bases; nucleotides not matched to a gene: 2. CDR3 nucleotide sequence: TGTGCCAGCATCGCGGGGGCGAACACCGGGGAGCTGTTTTTT. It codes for CASIAGANTGELFF.

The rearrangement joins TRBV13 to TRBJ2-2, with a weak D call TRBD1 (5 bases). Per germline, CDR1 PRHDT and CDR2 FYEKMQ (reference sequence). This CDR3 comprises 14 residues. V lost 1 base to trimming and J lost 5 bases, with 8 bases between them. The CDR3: CASSLVQGTGELFF. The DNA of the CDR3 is TGTGCCAGCAGCTTAGTCCAGGGTACCGGGGAGCTGTTTTTT.

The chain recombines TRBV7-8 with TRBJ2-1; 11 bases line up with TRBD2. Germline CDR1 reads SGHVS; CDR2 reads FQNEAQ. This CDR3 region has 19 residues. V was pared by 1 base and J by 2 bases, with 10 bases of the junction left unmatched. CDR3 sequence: CASSLGASGRRGTYNEQFF. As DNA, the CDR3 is TGTGCCAGCAGCTTAGGGGCTAGCGGGAGGAGAGGGACCTACAATGAGCAGTTCTTC.

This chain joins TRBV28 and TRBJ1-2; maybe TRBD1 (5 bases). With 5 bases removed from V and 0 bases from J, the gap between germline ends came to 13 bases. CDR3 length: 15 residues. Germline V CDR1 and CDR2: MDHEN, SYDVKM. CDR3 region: CASSLGHHANYGYTF. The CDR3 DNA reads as TGTGCCAGCAGTCTCGGACACCACGCTAACTATGGCTACACCTTC.

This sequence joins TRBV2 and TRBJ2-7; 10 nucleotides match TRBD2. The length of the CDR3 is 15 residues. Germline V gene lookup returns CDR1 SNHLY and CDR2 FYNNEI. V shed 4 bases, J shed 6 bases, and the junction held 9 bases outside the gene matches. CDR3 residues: CASSVKAGGMGEQYF. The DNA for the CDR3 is TGTGCCAGCAGTGTTAAAGCGGGAGGGATGGGCGAGCAGTACTTC.

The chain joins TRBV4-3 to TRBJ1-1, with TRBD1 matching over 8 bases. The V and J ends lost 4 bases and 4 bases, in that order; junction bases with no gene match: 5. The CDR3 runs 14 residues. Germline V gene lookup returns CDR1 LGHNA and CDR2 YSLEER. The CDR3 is CASSLRTGSTEAFF. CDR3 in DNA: TGCGCCAGCAGCCTTCGGACAGGGAGCACTGAAGCTTTCTTT.

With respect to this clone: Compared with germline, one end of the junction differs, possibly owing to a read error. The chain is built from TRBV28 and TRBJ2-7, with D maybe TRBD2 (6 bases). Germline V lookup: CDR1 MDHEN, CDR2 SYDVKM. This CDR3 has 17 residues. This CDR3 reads CASSLELAVPISYEQHF. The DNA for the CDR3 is TGTGCCAGCAGTTTGGAGTTAGCGGTGCCTATCTCCTACGAGCAGCACTTC.

CDR3 sequence (DNA): TGTGCCAGCAGCGCCGGCCGGGACAGACCATACAATGAGCAGTTCTTC. Its protein is CASSAGRDRPYNEQFF. The chain combines TRBV9 with TRBJ2-1; 7 bases are a match to TRBD1. Germline CDR1 is SGDLS and CDR2 is YYNGEE. The V and J ends lost 3 bases and 4 bases, in that order; junction bases with no gene match: 10. The CDR3 has 16 residues.